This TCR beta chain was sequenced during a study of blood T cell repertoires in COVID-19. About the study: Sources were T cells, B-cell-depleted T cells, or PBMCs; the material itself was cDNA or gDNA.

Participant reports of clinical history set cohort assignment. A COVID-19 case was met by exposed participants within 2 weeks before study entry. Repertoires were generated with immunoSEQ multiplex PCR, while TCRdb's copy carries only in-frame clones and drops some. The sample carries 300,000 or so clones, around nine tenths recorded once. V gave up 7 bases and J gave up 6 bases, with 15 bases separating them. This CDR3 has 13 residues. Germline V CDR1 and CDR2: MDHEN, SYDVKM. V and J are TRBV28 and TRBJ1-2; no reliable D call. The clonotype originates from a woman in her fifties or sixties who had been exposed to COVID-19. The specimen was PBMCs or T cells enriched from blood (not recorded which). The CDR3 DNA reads TGTGCCAGCACCTCCTTGGGAGGGAATGGCTACACCTTC. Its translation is CASTSLGGNGYTF.